The present entry profiles one T cell receptor beta chain with its context. The sample belongs to a study of early T cells in non-severe SARS-CoV-2 infection. V was shortened by 7 bases and J by 6 bases, with 19 bases between the two germline ends. This CDR3 contains 15 residues. CDR1 SEHNR and CDR2 FQNEAQ come from the germline V gene (reference sequence). MiXCR, run by TCRdb on the 5' RACE reads, gives a single entry per CDR3 protein. In the table there are some 54,000 distinct CDR3 sequences, about 10% of which are singletons. The sequenced sample was whole blood. This sequence originates from an adult who was a healthcare worker with PCR-confirmed SARS-CoV-2 infection or an uninfected control (not recorded which). J is TRBJ2-1 and V is TRBV7-9; D gene uncertain. CDR3 sequence: CASTARSLGPNEQFF. The CDR3 DNA reads TGTGCCAGCACCGCGAGGAGTCTAGGGCCCAATGAGCAGTTCTTC.